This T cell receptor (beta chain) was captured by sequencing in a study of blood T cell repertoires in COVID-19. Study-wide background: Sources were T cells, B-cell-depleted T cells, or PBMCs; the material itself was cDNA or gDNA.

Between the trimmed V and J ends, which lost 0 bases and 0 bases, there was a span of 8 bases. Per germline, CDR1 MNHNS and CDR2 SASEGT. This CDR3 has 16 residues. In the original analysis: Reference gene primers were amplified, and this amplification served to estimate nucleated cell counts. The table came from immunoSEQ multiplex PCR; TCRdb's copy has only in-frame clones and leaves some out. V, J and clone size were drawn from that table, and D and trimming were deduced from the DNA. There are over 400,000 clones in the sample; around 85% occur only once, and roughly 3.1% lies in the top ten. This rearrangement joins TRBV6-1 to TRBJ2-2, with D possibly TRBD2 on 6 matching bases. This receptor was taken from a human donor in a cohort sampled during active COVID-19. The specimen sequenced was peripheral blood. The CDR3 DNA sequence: TGTGCCAGCAGTGAAGCGGGGGGTGCGAACACCGGGGAGCTGTTTTTT. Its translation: CASSEAGGANTGELFF.